Its frequency marks the clone carrying this T cell receptor beta chain as medium-sized. Its antigen is not identified. This sample stems from a study of synovial regulatory T cells in juvenile arthritis. Whole-study context: Roughly six patients were on methotrexate and a few were untreated. Study conclusions and caveats: Synovial Tregs shared more CDR3 sequences with iaTregs than other blood Tregs. iaTreg TCR repertoires were largely private across patients and partially overlapped synovial Teff and blood CPL.

The V gene's germline CDR1 is SGHNT and CDR2 YYREEE (reference sequence). The CDR3 has 13 amino acids. The DNA is unrecorded. Profiling relied on immunoSEQ multiplex PCR, and the TCRdb table lists in-frame clones only, not all of them. The table for this sample gives roughly 2,800 clones. Synovial fluid was collected with matched peripheral blood from each patient with active arthritis. Synovial Tregs were as TSDR-demethylated as blood and healthy-donor Tregs. The V call is TRBV5-4, the J call TRBJ1-1; absent DNA, TCRdb's TRBD1 call cannot be checked. This TCR was recovered from a donor aged 2-30 years with juvenile idiopathic arthritis. Sample: Treg cells from the synovium. The chain's CDR3 is CASSLAENTEAFF.